Presented here are 5 T cell receptor beta chains from one specimen sequenced in a study of cytomegalovirus exposure and HLA in healthy donors. The PCR employed 60 Vbeta primers together with 13 Jbeta primers. Assay: immunoSEQ multiplex PCR; the TCRdb copy retains only in-frame clones and omits some. The sample records about 300,000 clones, 86% being singletons. The sequenced sample was PBMCs. All receptors come from a man aged 40-50 years in good health and CMV-seropositive.

The chain uses TRBV28 and TRBJ2-1; a possible D gene is TRBD2 (6 bases). The CDR3 totals 11 residues. CDR1 is MDHEN and CDR2 is SYDVKM in the germline V gene. Trimming removed 3 bases from V and 10 bases from J, with 7 bases in between. CDR3 bases: TGTGCCAGCAGTTTTGGACTAGAGCAGTTCTTC. Amino acids: CASSFGLEQFF.

This clone was observed once. The rearrangement uses TRBV10-3 and TRBJ2-7, with TRBD2 identical over 8 bases. V shed 7 bases and J 5 bases; nucleotides not matched to a gene: 13. The CDR3 runs to 15 residues. Germline CDR1 and CDR2: ENHRY and SYGVKD. This chain's CDR3 is CAINDGRAPSHEQYF. CDR3 DNA sequence: TGTGCCATCAACGACGGGAGGGCCCCGTCCCACGAGCAGTACTTC.

V and J are TRBV4-1 and TRBJ1-5, with 9 bases identical to TRBD1. The CDR3 runs to 16 residues. V was clipped by 0 bases and J by 2 bases; unmatched bases: 2. Germline V gene data show CDR1 as MGHRA and CDR2 as YSYEKL. The CDR3, as DNA: TGCGCCAGCAGCCAAGATGGGACAGGGCGCAATCAGCCCCAGCATTTT. It specifies CASSQDGTGRNQPQHF.

There are a few counts of this clone. This chain links TRBV11-2 with TRBJ2-1; D gene ambiguous. V was cut by 1 base and J by 9 bases, with 13 bases left in between. The CDR3 loop spans 14 amino acids. From germline, CDR1 is SGHAT and CDR2 FQNNGV. CDR3 DNA sequence: TGTGCCAGCAGCTTAGTTGGCAAACCCAGTGAGCAGTTCTTC. Its translation: CASSLVGKPSEQFF. Drawing the rest from reference TRBV11-2 and TRBJ2-1, the complete variable domain is EAGVAQSPRYKIIEKRQSVAFWCNPISGHATLYWYQQILGQGPKLLIQFQNNGVVDDSQLPKDRFSAERLKGVDSTLKIQPAKLEDSAVYLCASSLVGKPSEQFFGPGTRLTVL.

V is TRBV2 and J is TRBJ1-1, with TRBD1 matching 7 bases. Looked up from germline, CDR1 is SNHLY and CDR2 is FYNNEI. V gave up 6 bases and J gave up 1 base; unmatched junction bases: 5. There are 14 residues in the CDR3. The CDR3 reads CASRGTDWNTEAFF. The CDR3 DNA reads TGTGCCAGCAGGGGGACAGACTGGAACACTGAAGCTTTCTTT.